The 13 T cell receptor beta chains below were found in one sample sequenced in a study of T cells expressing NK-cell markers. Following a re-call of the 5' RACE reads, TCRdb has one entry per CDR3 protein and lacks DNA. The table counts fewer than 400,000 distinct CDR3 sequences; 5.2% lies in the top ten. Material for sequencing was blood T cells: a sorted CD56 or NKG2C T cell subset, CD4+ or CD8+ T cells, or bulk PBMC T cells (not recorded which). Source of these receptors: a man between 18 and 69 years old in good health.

Here the CDR3 reads CASSATNLAGANVLTF. The rearrangement links TRBV25-1 to TRBJ2-6. The CDR3 has 16 amino acids. The germline CDR1 and CDR2 sequences are MGHDK and SYGVNS. Full variable domain (missing parts from reference TRBV25-1 and TRBJ2-6): EADIYQTPRYLVIGTGKKITLECSQTMGHDKMYWYQQDPGMELHLIHYSYGVNSTEKGDLSSESTVSRIRTEHFPLTLESARPSHTSQYLCASSATNLAGANVLTFGAGSRLTVL.

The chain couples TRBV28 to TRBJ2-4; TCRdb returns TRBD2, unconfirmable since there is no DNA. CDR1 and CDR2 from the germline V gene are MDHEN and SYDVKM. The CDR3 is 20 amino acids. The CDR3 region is CASSLGRLAGGLLAKNIQYF.

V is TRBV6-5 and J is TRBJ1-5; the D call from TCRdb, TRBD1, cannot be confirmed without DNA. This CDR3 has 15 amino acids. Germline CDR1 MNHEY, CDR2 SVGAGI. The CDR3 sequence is CASRPGQSFNQPQHF.

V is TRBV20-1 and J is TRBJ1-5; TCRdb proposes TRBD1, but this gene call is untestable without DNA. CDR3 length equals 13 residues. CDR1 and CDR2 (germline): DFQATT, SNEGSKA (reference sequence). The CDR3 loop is CSAFRAGNQPQHF.

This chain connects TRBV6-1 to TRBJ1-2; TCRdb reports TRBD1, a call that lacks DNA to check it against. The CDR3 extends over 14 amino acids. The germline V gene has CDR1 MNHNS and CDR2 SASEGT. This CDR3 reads CASSRGAGNYGYTF.

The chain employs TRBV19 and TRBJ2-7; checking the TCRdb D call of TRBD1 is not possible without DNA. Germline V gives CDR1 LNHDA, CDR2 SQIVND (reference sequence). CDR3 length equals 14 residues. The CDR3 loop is CASRRDPSSYEQYF.

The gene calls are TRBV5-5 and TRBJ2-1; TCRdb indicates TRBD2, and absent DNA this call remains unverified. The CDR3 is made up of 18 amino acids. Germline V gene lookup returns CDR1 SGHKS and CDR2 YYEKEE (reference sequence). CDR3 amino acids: CASSSKLAGGRSYNEQFF.

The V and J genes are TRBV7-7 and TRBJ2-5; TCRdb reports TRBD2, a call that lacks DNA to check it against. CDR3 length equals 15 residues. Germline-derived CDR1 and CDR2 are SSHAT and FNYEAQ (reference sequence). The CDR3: CASSFGGGHGETQYF.

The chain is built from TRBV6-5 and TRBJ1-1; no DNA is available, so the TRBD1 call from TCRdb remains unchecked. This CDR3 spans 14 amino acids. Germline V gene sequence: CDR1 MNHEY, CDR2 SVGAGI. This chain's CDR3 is CASSYSWDRKVAFF.

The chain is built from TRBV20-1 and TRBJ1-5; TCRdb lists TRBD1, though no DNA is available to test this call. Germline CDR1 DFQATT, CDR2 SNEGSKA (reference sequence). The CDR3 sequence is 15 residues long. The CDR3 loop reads CSAQAGAYSNQPQHF.

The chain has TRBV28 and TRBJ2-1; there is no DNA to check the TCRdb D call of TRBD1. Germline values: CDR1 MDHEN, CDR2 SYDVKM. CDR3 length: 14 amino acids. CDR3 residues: CATSRTGTYNEQFF.

Here the CDR3 reads CASSLAGAGLQETQYF. The rearrangement joins TRBV7-2 to TRBJ2-5; lacking DNA, the TRBD1 call made by TCRdb goes unchecked. Germline values: CDR1 SGHTA, CDR2 FQGNSA. There are 16 residues in the CDR3.

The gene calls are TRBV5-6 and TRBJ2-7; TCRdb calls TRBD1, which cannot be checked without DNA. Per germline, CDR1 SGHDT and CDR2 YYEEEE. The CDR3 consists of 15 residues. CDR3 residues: CASMILGGASYEQYF. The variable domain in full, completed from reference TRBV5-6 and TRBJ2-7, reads DAGVTQSPTHLIKTRGQQVTLRCSPKSGHDTVSWYQQALGQGPQFIFQYYEEEERQRGNFPDRFSGHQFPNYSSELNVNALLLGDSALYLCASMILGGASYEQYFGPGTRLTVT.